This T cell receptor beta chain was captured by sequencing in a study of graft-versus-host responses after intestinal transplantation. Trimming cost V 5 bases and J 5 bases, with 9 bases left between them. From germline, CDR1 is SGHVS and CDR2 FNYEAQ. This CDR3 has 12 amino acids. Sequencing used immunoSEQ multiplex PCR; TCRdb keeps in-frame clones, though not all of them. In the table there are under 90,000 clones, 80% to 95% of which are singletons. V is TRBV7-6 and J is TRBJ2-5; D unclear. The TCR sequence derives from a human patient who received an intestinal transplant, so some T cells may come from the graft donor. The source material was PBMCs, sampled 98 days after intestinal transplantation. CDR3 loop: CASSIGRETQYF. CDR3 in DNA: TGTGCCAGCAGCATCGGTAGGGAGACCCAGTACTTC.